The next 31 T cell receptor beta chains were all read from a single sample in a study of T cell clusters in autoimmune cytopenias (dated by TCRdb to between 2019 and 2020). The run used an Illumina MiSeq. To amplify TRB rearrangements, a touch-down multiplex PCR protocol was run with the TRB-A and TRB-B primer pools combined in a single tube. Reprocessed by TCRdb, the reads give a single entry per CDR3 protein sequence, without DNA. The sample's table lists a count of under 9,000 distinct CDR3 sequences. In total, the top ten clones hold 3.5% to 4.5% of the sample. For each sample, TRB amplification used roughly 270 ng of peripheral blood genomic DNA, equal to approximately 37,500 genome equivalents. Sample: peripheral blood. These receptors originate from a human donor with an autoimmune cytopenia or autoimmune hepatitis (not recorded which).

Its frequency marks this clonotype as medium-sized. V usage is TRBV5-6 and J usage is TRBJ2-5; TCRdb lists TRBD2, though no DNA is available to test this call. Per germline, CDR1 SGHDT and CDR2 YYEEEE. The CDR3 covers 17 residues. This chain's CDR3 is CASSLRTGTSAKETQYF.

The chain recombines TRBV7-2 with TRBJ2-7; TCRdb proposes TRBD1, but this gene call is untestable without DNA. This CDR3 spans 15 amino acids. The germline CDR1 and CDR2 sequences are SGHTA and FQGNSA. CDR3 protein: CASNIEGSWSYEQYF.

This clonotype registers medium-sized by frequency. J is TRBJ2-3 and V is TRBV6-5; TCRdb indicates TRBD1, and absent DNA this call remains unverified. This CDR3 is 17 amino acids long. CDR1 is MNHEY and CDR2 is SVGAGI in the germline V gene. The CDR3 loop reads CASSSRGMTGTTDTQYF.

Frequency places this clonotype as medium-sized. The chain links TRBV5-4 to TRBJ1-2. This CDR3 contains 14 residues. CDR1 and CDR2 (germline): SGHNT, YYREEE (reference sequence). The CDR3 region is CASSLGREGDGYTF.

This clonotype shows up as medium-sized (0.01 to 0.1%) by frequency. The CDR3 here is CASSRPSLTGGAGTDTQYF. V usage is TRBV6-6 and J usage is TRBJ2-3; TCRdb designates TRBD1, a call that cannot be tested without DNA. The CDR3 length is 19 residues. Germline CDR1 and CDR2: MNHNY and SVGAGI (reference sequence).

By frequency, this clonotype is medium-sized. V gene TRBV6-4 combines with J gene TRBJ2-1; TCRdb indicates TRBD1, and absent DNA this call remains unverified. Germline CDR1 is MRHNA and CDR2 is SNTAGT. The CDR3 consists of 15 residues. The CDR3 reads CASSHDPAAYNEQFF.

This clonotype registers medium-sized by frequency. The genes are TRBV19 and TRBJ2-1. The CDR3 sequence is 12 residues long. Germline CDR1 is LNHDA and CDR2 is SQIVND (reference sequence). This CDR3 is CASSITYNEQFF.

This clonotype is identified as medium-sized (0.01 to 0.1%) from frequency. The V gene is TRBV27, the J gene TRBJ1-5; no DNA is available, so the TRBD1 call from TCRdb remains unchecked. The germline V gene encodes CDR1 MNHEY and CDR2 SMNVEV (reference sequence). The CDR3 runs to 14 residues. The CDR3 loop is CASRDLYSNQPQHF.

This clonotype ranks as medium-sized (0.01 to 0.1%) in terms of frequency. This chain links TRBV19 with TRBJ2-2; absent DNA, TCRdb's TRBD2 call cannot be checked. Germline lookup yields CDR1 LNHDA and CDR2 SQIVND (reference sequence). The CDR3 consists of 13 residues. CDR3 amino acids: CASSATNLGELFF.

This rearrangement joins TRBV30 to TRBJ2-1. The CDR3 runs 15 residues. Germline values: CDR1 GTSNPN, CDR2 SVGIG (reference sequence). The CDR3: CAWSTDAASYNEQFF. Filled out from reference TRBV30 and TRBJ2-1, the complete variable domain reads SQTIHQWPATLVQPVGSPLSLECTVEGTSNPNLYWYRQAAGRGLQLLFYSVGIGQISSEVPQNLSASRPQDRQFILSSKKLLLSDSGFYLCAWSTDAASYNEQFFGPGTRLTVL.

The chain uses TRBV5-6 and TRBJ1-1. The CDR3 covers 14 residues. The germline gives CDR1 SGHDT, CDR2 YYEEEE. The CDR3 sequence: CASSLGGVAGVAFF.

The rearrangement links TRBV20-1 to TRBJ2-7. Per the germline V gene, CDR1 is DFQATT and CDR2 is SNEGSKA (reference sequence). The CDR3 contains 12 residues. This CDR3 reads CSARASSYEQYF.

The chain couples TRBV13 to TRBJ1-2; absent DNA, TCRdb's TRBD1 call cannot be checked. The CDR3 loop spans 14 amino acids. Per the germline V gene, CDR1 is PRHDT and CDR2 is FYEKMQ (reference sequence). The CDR3 region is CASRRGMRTAGYTF.

The rearrangement joins TRBV5-1 to TRBJ1-1; no DNA is available, so the TRBD1 call from TCRdb remains unchecked. The CDR3 sequence is 12 residues long. Germline loops: CDR1 SGHRS, CDR2 YFSETQ. The CDR3 protein is CASSDPGTEAFF.

V and J are TRBV20-1 and TRBJ2-5; with no DNA, the TCRdb D assignment of TRBD1 cannot be verified. Per germline, CDR1 DFQATT and CDR2 SNEGSKA (reference sequence). This CDR3 region has 13 residues. CDR3 amino acids: CSAWWTGQETQYF.

Frequency places this clonotype as medium-sized (0.01 to 0.1%). This rearrangement joins TRBV18 to TRBJ2-4. This CDR3 has 12 amino acids. The V gene's germline CDR1 is KGHSH and CDR2 LQKENI. The chain's CDR3 is CASSPSKNIQYF. Full variable domain (missing parts from reference TRBV18 and TRBJ2-4): NAGVMQNPRHLVRRRGQEARLRCSPMKGHSHVYWYRQLPEEGLKFMVYLQKENIIDESGMPKERFSAEFPKEGPSILRIQQVVRGDSAAYFCASSPSKNIQYFGAGTRLSVL.

This clonotype is classed as medium-sized by frequency. J is TRBJ2-7 and V is TRBV6-5. This CDR3 has 15 amino acids. The germline gives CDR1 MNHEY, CDR2 SVGAGI. This CDR3 reads CASSYSRREPYEQYF.

This clonotype is deemed medium-sized (0.01 to 0.1%) by its frequency. The genes are TRBV6-5 and TRBJ1-6. The CDR3 consists of 13 residues. Germline loops: CDR1 MNHEY, CDR2 SVGAGI. The CDR3 spells CASTISLYSPLHF.

The chain employs TRBV20-1 and TRBJ1-5. The germline CDR1 and CDR2 sequences are DFQATT and SNEGSKA (reference sequence). The CDR3 extends over 17 amino acids. This CDR3 reads CSARDGSTNLSNQPQHF.

V usage is TRBV11-2 and J usage is TRBJ2-3. Germline CDR1 and CDR2: SGHAT and FQNNGV. The CDR3 is made up of 15 amino acids. Here the CDR3 reads CASSLIGRSTDTQYF.

Measured by frequency, this clonotype is medium-sized. The chain has TRBV19 and TRBJ2-1; TCRdb returns TRBD2, unconfirmable since there is no DNA. Germline loops: CDR1 LNHDA, CDR2 SQIVND (reference sequence). CDR3 length: 12 residues. CDR3 in amino acids: CASSIIGGEQFF.

V usage is TRBV10-3 and J usage is TRBJ2-7; the D gene TCRdb calls, TRBD1, cannot be checked with no DNA. The CDR3 length is 13 residues. The germline V gene encodes CDR1 ENHRY and CDR2 SYGVKD. The CDR3 here is CASRTGIGYEQYF.

Frequency places this clonotype as medium-sized. V gene TRBV19 combines with J gene TRBJ1-5. The CDR3 consists of 17 residues. CDR1 and CDR2 from the germline V gene are LNHDA and SQIVND (reference sequence). The CDR3 protein is CASSMGLGRALNQPQHF.

J is TRBJ2-3 and V is TRBV2; TCRdb outputs TRBD2, but without DNA this stays unchecked. Per the germline V gene, CDR1 is SNHLY and CDR2 is FYNNEI. The CDR3 runs 15 residues. CDR3 sequence reads: CASSATSGFTDTQYF.

In terms of frequency, this clonotype is medium-sized (0.01 to 0.1%). The V call is TRBV27, the J call TRBJ2-3; TCRdb proposes TRBD1, but this gene call is untestable without DNA. Germline V gene sequence: CDR1 MNHEY, CDR2 SMNVEV (reference sequence). This CDR3 contains 15 residues. The CDR3 protein is CASSLSWDREWTQYF.

This clonotype is identified as medium-sized (0.01 to 0.1%) from frequency. The chain combines TRBV30 with TRBJ2-2; the TRBD1 assignment by TCRdb is unverifiable without DNA. This CDR3 spans 17 amino acids. Germline V gene data show CDR1 as GTSNPN and CDR2 as SVGIG (reference sequence). CDR3 sequence reads: CAWYPRLGQGNTGELFF.

This clonotype registers medium-sized by frequency. The chain joins TRBV6-5 to TRBJ1-3. This CDR3 region has 15 residues. CDR1 is MNHEY and CDR2 is SVGAGI in the germline V gene. CDR3 sequence: CASSYGGSTGNTIYF.

This clonotype counts as medium-sized by frequency. This chain uses TRBV18 with TRBJ2-3; the TCRdb D gene call, TRBD2, has no DNA to confirm it. Germline CDR1 KGHSH, CDR2 LQKENI. This CDR3 comprises 16 residues. CDR3 residues: CASSPISGSSTDTQYF.

This clonotype is classed as medium-sized by frequency. This chain links TRBV29-1 with TRBJ1-1. Looked up from germline, CDR1 is SQVTM and CDR2 is ANQGSEA. The CDR3 is made up of 12 amino acids. This chain's CDR3 is CSVDDRNTEAFF.

This clonotype is labeled medium-sized (0.01 to 0.1%) based on frequency. The rearrangement uses TRBV15 and TRBJ2-6; TCRdb proposes TRBD1, but this gene call is untestable without DNA. The CDR3 spans 17 residues. Germline loops: CDR1 LNHNV, CDR2 YYDKDF (reference sequence). The CDR3 is CATSRSQGLSGANVLTF.

In terms of frequency, this clonotype is medium-sized. V usage is TRBV6-5 and J usage is TRBJ1-1; TCRdb names TRBD1, which stays unverified in the absence of DNA. Per germline, CDR1 MNHEY and CDR2 SVGAGI. The CDR3 length is 16 residues. The CDR3 reads CASSYSRRGRGTEAFF.